The entry below gives a single TCR beta chain sequence along with its context. There is no known antigen for this receptor. A junction end diverges from the germline sequence, so it may reflect a read error. The sample originates from a study of CD8+CD57+ T cells in acquired aplastic anemia (dated by TCRdb to between 2018 and 2020). Regarding the study in general: A mean of 3.2 ug of DNA, ranging from roughly 0.2 to 27.4 ug, was extracted from sorted CD4+ and CD8+ cells. For healthy donor samples, the average read count was about 10.8 million for CD4+ cells and 11 million to 14 million for CD8+ cells. The study at large found these results: Between patients and healthy controls, no significant difference in CD8+ Simpson's diversity was found (P=0.060). Although 25 to 30 CD8+ CDR3 sequences were shared by patients and controls, these sequences appeared highly expressed in patients and within the immunodominant clones of patients.

TCR beta VDJ combination and CDR3 sequence profiling used genomic DNA as the template. An Illumina HiSeq 2000 was used for TCR repertoire sequencing. Per the source publication's procedure: TRBV/TRBJ rearrangement plots, CDR3 size and DJ length profiles, and Simpson's diversity index were used to evaluate the repertoires. The most abundant DNA sequence in the deep sequencing data was defined as the immunodominant clone. CDR3 amino acid sequences were screened for sharing across subjects and were compared with published repertoires and the VDJdb database. TCRdb applied fastp at Q25 and MiXCR to the public reads, then kept only in-frame beta chains. Every entry covers one CDR3 protein and lists the most common genes and DNA from its rows. These V and J calls originate from TCRdb's pipeline instead of the authors' own analysis. The sample profile shows roughly 81,000 distinct CDR3 sequences; 40% to 50% of them were found once. The ten biggest clones cover 65% to 80% of the sample.

The study deep-sequenced TCR repertoires of sorted CD4+ and CD8+ blood T cells from severe aplastic anemia patients and healthy subjects. Ficoll-Paque density gradient centrifugation was used to isolate peripheral blood mononuclear cells. Before DNA extraction, CD4+ and CD8+ T cells were sorted with FACS or magnetic beads. CDR1 MGHDK and CDR2 SYGVNS are derived from the germline V gene. The CDR3 goes from the cysteine to the phenylalanine over 17 residues. The read is trimmed to its CDR3 DNA, 51 bases read in frame from base 1. The V gene is TRBV25-1 and the J gene is TRBJ2-3, with 12 central nucleotides matching TRBD2. The receptor was isolated from a human donor in good health, serving as a control. The sequenced sample was sorted CD4+, CD8+, or CD8+CD57+ T cells (not recorded which) from PBMCs. The CDR3: CASSALAGGPLADTQCF. The bases read TGTGCCAGCAGTGCCCTAGCGGGAGGGCCGTTGGCAGATACGCAGTGTTTT.